This paragraph covers one TCR beta chain sequence. The antigen remains undetermined. Vbeta (60) and Jbeta (13) primers were used in the PCR. Sequencing was performed with immunoSEQ multiplex PCR; in TCRdb, only in-frame clones are kept and a portion is missing. The sample has approximately 130,000 clones. These donors counted as nominally healthy when sampled, but unrecorded immune exposures were likely. This sample was included in a study of cytomegalovirus exposure and HLA in healthy donors. Trimming pared 6 bases from V and 5 bases from J, leaving 18 bases between. The CDR3 consists of 15 residues. Germline values: CDR1 SGHTA, CDR2 FQGNSA. Study results and caveats: An analysis that came later showed most CMV-associated TCR beta chains appearing HLA-restricted.

The TCR originated in a woman aged 55-69 years in good health and CMV-seronegative. V and J are TRBV7-2 and TRBJ2-3, with D perhaps TRBD1 (5 bases). Specimen: PBMCs. The CDR3 reads CASSPGKGAQDTQYF. The CDR3 DNA reads as TGTGCCAGCAGTCCTGGCAAAGGGGCACAAGATACGCAGTATTTT.